This T cell receptor beta chain was profiled in a study of blood T cell repertoires in COVID-19. The overall study: Sites in the United States, Italy and Spain provided acute and convalescent COVID-19 samples. From T cells, B-cell-depleted T cells, or PBMCs came the material, which was cDNA or gDNA.

After removal of 0 bases from V and 6 bases from J, the junction contained 7 bases not matched to a gene. CDR3 length equals 15 residues. The germline gives CDR1 MNHEY, CDR2 SVGAGI. Authors' methods: Estimates of nucleated cell counts were drawn from the amplification of reference gene primers. The repertoire was sequenced with immunoSEQ multiplex PCR; TCRdb's copy has only in-frame clones and lacks some. From that table come the V and J calls and clone size; the DNA was used to work out D and trimming. This sample has about 95,000 clones, with around 85% found just once. The TCR comes from a man older than 75 with active or convalescent COVID-19. Sequencing was done on a sample of peripheral blood. The V call is TRBV6-5, the J call TRBJ2-5; TRBD2 aligns across 7 bases. The CDR3 is CASSYSGGIEQTQYF. The DNA of the CDR3 is TGTGCCAGCAGTTACTCGGGGGGGATTGAGCAGACCCAGTACTTC.